This entry features one TCR beta chain sequence. The target antigen is unknown. CDR1 is SEHNR, CDR2 FQNEAQ, per germline (reference sequence). The CDR3 has 15 amino acids. The trim removed 3 bases at V and 2 bases at J, leaving 3 bases unmatched. Produced via immunoSEQ multiplex PCR; TCRdb's table is partial and in-frame only. The sample shows around 160,000 clones, 92% of them seen only once. This sample stems from a study of T cell responses to AZD1222 COVID-19 vaccine. Broader study findings: AZD1222 recipients seropositive at baseline numbered only five to seven.

This sequence was found in an adult who received the AZD1222 COVID-19 vaccine. The gene calls are TRBV7-9 and TRBJ2-2, with TRBD2 matching 7 bases. The starting material was peripheral blood, obtained 28 days after the second AZD1222 dose. This CDR3 is CASSFGGSNTGELFF. The CDR3 DNA follows: TGTGCCAGCAGCTTTGGCGGGAGCAACACCGGGGAGCTGTTTTTT.